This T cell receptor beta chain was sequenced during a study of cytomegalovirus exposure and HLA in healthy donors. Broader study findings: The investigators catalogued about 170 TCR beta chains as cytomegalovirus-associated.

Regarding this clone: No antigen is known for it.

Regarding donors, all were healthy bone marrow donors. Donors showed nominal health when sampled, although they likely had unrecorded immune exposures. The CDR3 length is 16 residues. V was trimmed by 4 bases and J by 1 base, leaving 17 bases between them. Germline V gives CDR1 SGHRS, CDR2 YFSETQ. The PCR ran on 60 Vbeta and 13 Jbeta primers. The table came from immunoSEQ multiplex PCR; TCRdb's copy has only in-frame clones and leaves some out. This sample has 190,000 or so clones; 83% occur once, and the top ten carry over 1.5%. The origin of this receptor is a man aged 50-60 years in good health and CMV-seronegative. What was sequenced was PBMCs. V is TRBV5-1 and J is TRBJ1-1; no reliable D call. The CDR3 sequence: CASSQQTRSPNTEAFF. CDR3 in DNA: TGCGCCAGCAGCCAGCAGACTAGGAGCCCGAACACTGAAGCTTTCTTT.